Reported below is one T cell receptor beta chain. The study plated some 200,000 CFSE-labeled responders with some 200,000 irradiated, violet-dye-labeled stimulators. Post-reaction sorting isolated proliferating CFSE-low CD3+CD4+ and CD3+CD8+ responders. This specimen belongs to a study of graft-versus-host responses after intestinal transplantation. Regarding the study as a whole: Recipient marrow held GvH clones, some first seen in ileum or blood.

Clones were sequenced by immunoSEQ multiplex PCR, and TCRdb holds only the in-frame ones, with some missing. Altogether 20,000 to 25,000 clones are present, 35% to 50% being singletons, with the ten largest covering about 0.66%. The sample was alloreactive CD4+ T cells from a mixed lymphocyte reaction culture, taken before intestinal transplant. As for subset: CFSE-low proliferating T cells sorted from roughly 6-day pre-transplant mixed lymphocyte reaction (GvH or HvG direction). The source is a human patient who received an intestinal transplant.

In DNA, the CDR3 is TGTGCCAGCAGTTACTCCCGACAGGGGGCTGGTTCACCCCTCCACTTT. Its translation is CASSYSRQGAGSPLHF. This chain joins TRBV6-5 and TRBJ1-6; TRBD1 matches at 10 bases. This CDR3 has 16 residues. Germline CDR1 MNHEY, CDR2 SVGAGI. The V and J ends lost 0 bases and 9 bases, in that order; junction bases with no gene match: 5.